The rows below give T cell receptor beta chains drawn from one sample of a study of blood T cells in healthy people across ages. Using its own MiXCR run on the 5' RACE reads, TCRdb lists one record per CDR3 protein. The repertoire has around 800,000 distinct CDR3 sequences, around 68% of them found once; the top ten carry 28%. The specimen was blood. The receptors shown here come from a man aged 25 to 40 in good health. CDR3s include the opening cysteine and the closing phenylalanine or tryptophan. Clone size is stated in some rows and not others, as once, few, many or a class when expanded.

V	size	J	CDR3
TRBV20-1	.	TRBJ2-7	CSARLTGGSSEQYF
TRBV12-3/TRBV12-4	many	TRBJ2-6	CASRSGASGANVLTF
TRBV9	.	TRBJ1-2	CASSARGRDGYTF
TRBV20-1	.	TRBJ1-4	CSARDAMNSPRNEKLFF
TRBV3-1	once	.	CASSPRSAGGYEQYF
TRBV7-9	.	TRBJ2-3	CASSSTGPDTDTQYF
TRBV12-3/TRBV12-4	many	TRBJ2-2	CASSLHPGLPSSRELFF
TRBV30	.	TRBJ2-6	CASAASGANVLTF
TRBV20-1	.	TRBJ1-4	CSAGQGLGSTNEKLFF
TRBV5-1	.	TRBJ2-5	CASSLGLAGGSQETQYF
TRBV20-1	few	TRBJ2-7	CSARDPNPARREQYF
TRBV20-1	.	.	CSARAKRQGGTYEQYF
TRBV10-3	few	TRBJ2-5	CAISGPEETQYF
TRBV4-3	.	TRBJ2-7	CASSQDLGGSSYEQYF
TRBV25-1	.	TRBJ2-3	CASSRGRPDTQYF
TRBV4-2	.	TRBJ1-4	CASSQGTGQGGEKLFF
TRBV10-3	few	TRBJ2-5	CAISESMGETQYF
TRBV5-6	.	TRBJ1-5	CASSEGQFNQPQHF
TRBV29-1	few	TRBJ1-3	CSVGTGAGNTIYF
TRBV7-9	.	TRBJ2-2	CASSLLEVNTGELFF
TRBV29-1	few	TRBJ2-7	CSVSPGLDTYEQYF
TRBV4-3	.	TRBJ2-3	CASSQDGQSHGDTQYF
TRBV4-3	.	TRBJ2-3	CASSQDETGGDTQYF
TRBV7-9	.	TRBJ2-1	CASSSRSTGGDEQFF
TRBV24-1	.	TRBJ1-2	CATRADDDRARYTF
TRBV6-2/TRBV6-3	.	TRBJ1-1	CASRQWTGATEAFF
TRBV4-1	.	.	CASSRLPGQGHEQYF
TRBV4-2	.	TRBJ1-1	CASSPDRDTEAFF
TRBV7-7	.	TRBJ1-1	CASSLEFSTEAFF
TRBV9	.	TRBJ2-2	CASSASGSYTGELFF
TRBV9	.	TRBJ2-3	CASGVPTQSYTQYF
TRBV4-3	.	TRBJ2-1	CASSQEKRAGGIDEQFF
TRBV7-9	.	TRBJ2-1	CASSPPTGVGYSEQFF
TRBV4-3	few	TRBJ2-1	CAVRQAYNEQFF
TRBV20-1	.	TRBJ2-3	CSAKTSGESDTQYF
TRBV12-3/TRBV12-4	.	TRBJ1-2	CASTPSGERDGYTF
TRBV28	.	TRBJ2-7	CASRNHVSRGEQYF
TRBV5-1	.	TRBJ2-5	CASSLDGQRQETQYF
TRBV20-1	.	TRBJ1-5	CSAHKGGDRSPQHF
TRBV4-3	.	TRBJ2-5	CASSQEALADETQYF
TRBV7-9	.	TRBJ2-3	CASSERTGPLRDTQYF
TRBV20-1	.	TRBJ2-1	CSASGSGGSSYNEQFF
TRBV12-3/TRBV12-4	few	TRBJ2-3	CASQGDRSTDTQYF
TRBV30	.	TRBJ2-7	CAGSPSYEQYF
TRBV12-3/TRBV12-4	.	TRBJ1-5	CASSLPPSNQPQHF
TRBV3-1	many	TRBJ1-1	CASSPRDRGNTEAFF
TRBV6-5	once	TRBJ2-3	CASSQTTSGRTDTQYF
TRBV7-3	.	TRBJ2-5	CASSPTSRVETQYF
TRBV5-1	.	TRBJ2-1	CASSRTGGNHEQFF
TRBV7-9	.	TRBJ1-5	CASSQGGPSNQPQHF
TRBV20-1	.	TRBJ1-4	CSASDRAGGEKLFF